This is a list of T cell receptor beta chains from one sample in a study of T cells after posttransplantation cyclophosphamide. Measured with immunoSEQ multiplex PCR; TCRdb has only the in-frame clones, and not every one. The profile covers about 32,000 clones, with approximately 90% appearing a single time and approximately 0.25% taken by the ten largest. Sequencing was carried out using naive CD4+ T cells sorted from PBMCs. The receptor source for this set is a woman aged 60-70 years in good health, CMV-negative, and a related stem cell transplant donor. Each CDR3 is given with its conserved first and last residue. D genes are given only for firm matches. Clone size is given for some rows only: seen once, a few or many times, or a class if the clone is expanded.

cdr3_nt: TGCGCCAGCAGCTTAAACGGGGAGCAGTTCTTC
cdr3_aa: CASSLNGEQFF
v_call: TRBV5-1
j_call: TRBJ2-1
d_call: -
clone_size: -

cdr3_nt: TGTGCCAGCTCGCTAGGAAGGTACGAGCAGTACTTC
cdr3_aa: CASSLGRYEQYF
v_call: TRBV18
j_call: TRBJ2-7
d_call: -
clone_size: -

cdr3_nt: TGTGCCAGCAGCGTGGGGGCAGCAATTAGCACAGATACGCAGTATTTT
cdr3_aa: CASSVGAAISTDTQYF
v_call: TRBV7-2
j_call: TRBJ2-3
d_call: -
clone_size: -

cdr3_nt: TGTGCCAGTAGTATTAACAGGGGTTTTGAGCAGTTCTTC
cdr3_aa: CASSINRGFEQFF
v_call: TRBV19
j_call: TRBJ2-1
d_call: TRBD1
clone_size: -

cdr3_nt: TGTGCCAGCTCAGGGACTAGTGGTGATGAGCAGTTCTTC
cdr3_aa: CASSGTSGDEQFF
v_call: TRBV18
j_call: TRBJ2-1
d_call: TRBD2
clone_size: -

cdr3_nt: TGTGCCAGCAGTTTAATGGGGCTCGGGGGACAGCCCCAGCATTTT
cdr3_aa: CASSLMGLGGQPQHF
v_call: TRBV27
j_call: TRBJ1-5
d_call: -
clone_size: -

cdr3_nt: TGTGCCAGCAGCCCGACAGGGGGCGGGGAGACCCAGTACTTC
cdr3_aa: CASSPTGGGETQYF
v_call: TRBV7-3
j_call: TRBJ2-5
d_call: TRBD1
clone_size: -

cdr3_nt: TGCAGTGCTACGAGATACGAGCAGTACTTC
cdr3_aa: CSATRYEQYF
v_call: TRBV20-1
j_call: TRBJ2-7
d_call: -
clone_size: -

cdr3_nt: TGTGCCAGCAGTGAAGGTTCCGGGTGGGCTTTCTTT
cdr3_aa: CASSEGSGWAFF
v_call: TRBV2
j_call: TRBJ1-1
d_call: -
clone_size: -

cdr3_nt: TGTGCCAGCAGCTTGAGCGGTAGCTCCTACGAGCAGTACTTC
cdr3_aa: CASSLSGSSYEQYF
v_call: TRBV7-6
j_call: TRBJ2-7
d_call: -
clone_size: once

cdr3_nt: TGTGCCAGCAGCATCAGCGGGACTACCGACGGGGAGCTGTTTTTT
cdr3_aa: CASSISGTTDGELFF
v_call: TRBV9
j_call: TRBJ2-2
d_call: TRBD2
clone_size: -

cdr3_nt: TGCAGCGTTGAAGGTTCGCGGGGGAACACTGAAGCTTTCTTT
cdr3_aa: CSVEGSRGNTEAFF
v_call: TRBV29-1
j_call: TRBJ1-1
d_call: -
clone_size: -

cdr3_nt: TGTGCCAGCAGCTTCCTAGCGGGGGTAACCGGGGAGCTGTTTTTT
cdr3_aa: CASSFLAGVTGELFF
v_call: TRBV7-2
j_call: TRBJ2-2
d_call: TRBD2
clone_size: once

cdr3_nt: TGTGCCAGCAGCAAGTGGGAGTCACCCCTCCACTTT
cdr3_aa: CASSKWESPLHF
v_call: TRBV2
j_call: TRBJ1-6
d_call: -
clone_size: -

cdr3_nt: TGTGCCAGCAGTTCATCGGGACAGGGGGCGGGTGGCTACACCTTC
cdr3_aa: CASSSSGQGAGGYTF
v_call: TRBV28
j_call: TRBJ1-2
d_call: TRBD1
clone_size: -

cdr3_nt: TGTGCCAGTAGTAATCCACCCGGGCAGGGAGGTTGGACTGAAGCTTTCTTT
cdr3_aa: CASSNPPGQGGWTEAFF
v_call: TRBV19
j_call: TRBJ1-1
d_call: -
clone_size: once

cdr3_nt: TGTGCCAGCAGTTACTCAATTAAGGGGACAGGGAACGGCTACACCTTC
cdr3_aa: CASSYSIKGTGNGYTF
v_call: TRBV6-5
j_call: TRBJ1-2
d_call: TRBD1
clone_size: -

cdr3_nt: TGTGCCTGGAGGGGGCGCCCGGGAGATACGCAGTATTTT
cdr3_aa: CAWRGRPGDTQYF
v_call: TRBV30
j_call: TRBJ2-3
d_call: -
clone_size: -

cdr3_nt: TGTGCCAGCAGCCGGGACAGGGGTGGCGAGCAGTACTTC
cdr3_aa: CASSRDRGGEQYF
v_call: TRBV6-4
j_call: TRBJ2-7
d_call: TRBD1
clone_size: -

cdr3_nt: TGTGCCAGCAGTCCTATCCCACCGGACGAGCAGTACTTC
cdr3_aa: CASSPIPPDEQYF
v_call: TRBV6-5
j_call: TRBJ2-7
d_call: -
clone_size: few

cdr3_nt: TGTGCCAGCAGTGAGCGGTCGGGGGTTGATACGCAGTATTTT
cdr3_aa: CASSERSGVDTQYF
v_call: TRBV6-1
j_call: TRBJ2-3
d_call: -
clone_size: -

cdr3_nt: TGTGCCAGCAGTTTAGAGGGCCCTTCCGGGCACACAGATACGCAGTATTTT
cdr3_aa: CASSLEGPSGHTDTQYF
v_call: TRBV27
j_call: TRBJ2-3
d_call: -
clone_size: -

cdr3_nt: TGTGCCAGAAGCCTCACGGGACACCATAGCAATCAGCCCCAGCATTTT
cdr3_aa: CARSLTGHHSNQPQHF
v_call: TRBV5-3
j_call: TRBJ1-5
d_call: -
clone_size: -

cdr3_nt: TGTGCCAGCAGCCTGACAGGGGTAAGCACAGATACGCAGTATTTT
cdr3_aa: CASSLTGVSTDTQYF
v_call: TRBV28
j_call: TRBJ2-3
d_call: TRBD1
clone_size: -

cdr3_nt: TGTGCCAGCAGCTCGCGCTACGAGCAGTACTTC
cdr3_aa: CASSSRYEQYF
v_call: TRBV5-6
j_call: TRBJ2-7
d_call: -
clone_size: once

cdr3_nt: TGTGCCAGCAGTTTGGGGACAGGTCGAACTGGGGCCAACGTCCTGACTTTC
cdr3_aa: CASSLGTGRTGANVLTF
v_call: TRBV27
j_call: TRBJ2-6
d_call: TRBD1
clone_size: -

cdr3_nt: TGCGCCAGCAGCTTGGGACAGCCCGGGGCCAACGTCCTGACTTTC
cdr3_aa: CASSLGQPGANVLTF
v_call: TRBV5-1
j_call: TRBJ2-6
d_call: -
clone_size: -

cdr3_nt: TGTGCCAGCAGCTTAGTTGGACTAGCGGGGGGTCAGGATACGCAGTATTTT
cdr3_aa: CASSLVGLAGGQDTQYF
v_call: TRBV7-2
j_call: TRBJ2-3
d_call: TRBD2
clone_size: -

cdr3_nt: TGTGCCAGCAGCCGAAGACAGGGGGCCTACACCTTC
cdr3_aa: CASSRRQGAYTF
v_call: TRBV28
j_call: TRBJ1-2
d_call: TRBD1
clone_size: -

cdr3_nt: TGTGCCAGCAGTGAAAGTCCGGGAACGGACACTGAAGCTTTCTTT
cdr3_aa: CASSESPGTDTEAFF
v_call: TRBV2
j_call: TRBJ1-1
d_call: -
clone_size: -

cdr3_nt: TGTGCCAGCTCACCAGACGGACTAGCAGCTTACAATGAGCAGTTCTTC
cdr3_aa: CASSPDGLAAYNEQFF
v_call: TRBV18
j_call: TRBJ2-1
d_call: TRBD2
clone_size: -

cdr3_nt: TGCGCCAGCAGCTTGGATGGGGAACTAGCGGGACGGCCCGATACGCAGTATTTT
cdr3_aa: CASSLDGELAGRPDTQYF
v_call: TRBV5-1
j_call: TRBJ2-3
d_call: TRBD2
clone_size: -

cdr3_nt: TGTGCCAGCAGCTTGGGCAGATCCTTCTCAGATACGCAGTATTTT
cdr3_aa: CASSLGRSFSDTQYF
v_call: TRBV5-4
j_call: TRBJ2-3
d_call: -
clone_size: -

cdr3_nt: TGTGCCAGCAGCTTGGAAAAGACAGGATTTTCTGGAAACACCATATATTTT
cdr3_aa: CASSLEKTGFSGNTIYF
v_call: TRBV7-2
j_call: TRBJ1-3
d_call: -
clone_size: -

cdr3_nt: TGTGCCAGCAGCTTAGAAAGGACAGGGCTCAATGAGCAGTTCTTC
cdr3_aa: CASSLERTGLNEQFF
v_call: TRBV7-2
j_call: TRBJ2-1
d_call: TRBD1
clone_size: -

cdr3_nt: TGTGCCAGCAGGGCGGTCTCTGGAAACACCATATATTTT
cdr3_aa: CASRAVSGNTIYF
v_call: TRBV6-1
j_call: TRBJ1-3
d_call: -
clone_size: -

cdr3_nt: TGTGCCAGCAGCTTTACGACTAACACTGAAGCTTTCTTT
cdr3_aa: CASSFTTNTEAFF
v_call: TRBV7-9
j_call: TRBJ1-1
d_call: -
clone_size: -

cdr3_nt: TGTGCCGCAGCGACGGGTAACTCTGGAAACACCATATATTTT
cdr3_aa: CAAATGNSGNTIYF
v_call: TRBV6-6
j_call: TRBJ1-3
d_call: -
clone_size: few

cdr3_nt: TGTGCCAGCAGCTTACTAGACAGGGGCACTAATGAAAAACTGTTTTTT
cdr3_aa: CASSLLDRGTNEKLFF
v_call: TRBV5-6
j_call: TRBJ1-4
d_call: TRBD1
clone_size: -

cdr3_nt: TGTGCCAGCAGCCACGCCGAGTCCTTC
cdr3_aa: CASSHAESF
v_call: TRBV3-1/TRBV3-2
j_call: TRBJ1-2
d_call: -
clone_size: -

cdr3_nt: TGCAGCGTTGAACGACTAGCGGCACTCTACAATGAGCAGTTCTTC
cdr3_aa: CSVERLAALYNEQFF
v_call: TRBV29-1
j_call: TRBJ2-1
d_call: TRBD2
clone_size: -

cdr3_nt: TGTGCCATCAGTGGGCCTGCCAACACTGAAGCTTTCTTT
cdr3_aa: CAISGPANTEAFF
v_call: TRBV10-3
j_call: TRBJ1-1
d_call: -
clone_size: few

cdr3_nt: TGCGCCAGCAGCCAAGATCGGACTAGCGGGCACAATGAGCAGTTCTTC
cdr3_aa: CASSQDRTSGHNEQFF
v_call: TRBV4-1
j_call: TRBJ2-1
d_call: TRBD2
clone_size: -

cdr3_nt: TGTGCCAGCACCCCAATTTGGCCGAACACTGAAGCTTTCTTT
cdr3_aa: CASTPIWPNTEAFF
v_call: TRBV6-1
j_call: TRBJ1-1
d_call: -
clone_size: -

cdr3_nt: TGTGCCAGCAGCCTTCTCGGACAGGGGGTCTATGGCTACACCTTC
cdr3_aa: CASSLLGQGVYGYTF
v_call: TRBV27
j_call: TRBJ1-2
d_call: TRBD1
clone_size: once

cdr3_nt: TGTGCCAGCAGGCGCAACCAAGAGGGCGCCTACGAGCAGTACTTC
cdr3_aa: CASRRNQEGAYEQYF
v_call: TRBV6-5
j_call: TRBJ2-7
d_call: -
clone_size: -

cdr3_nt: TGCGCCAGCAGCCATCCACTAGCGGGGGGAAACACCGGGGAGCTGTTTTTT
cdr3_aa: CASSHPLAGGNTGELFF
v_call: TRBV4-3
j_call: TRBJ2-2
d_call: TRBD2
clone_size: -

cdr3_nt: TGTGCCAGCAGCTTTTTGGACAGGGGGGACTACAATGAGCAGTTCTTC
cdr3_aa: CASSFLDRGDYNEQFF
v_call: TRBV5-6
j_call: TRBJ2-1
d_call: TRBD1
clone_size: -

cdr3_nt: TGTGCCGGGCGGGGACAGGGGAATGAAAAACTGTTTTTT
cdr3_aa: CAGRGQGNEKLFF
v_call: TRBV6-6
j_call: TRBJ1-4
d_call: TRBD1
clone_size: few